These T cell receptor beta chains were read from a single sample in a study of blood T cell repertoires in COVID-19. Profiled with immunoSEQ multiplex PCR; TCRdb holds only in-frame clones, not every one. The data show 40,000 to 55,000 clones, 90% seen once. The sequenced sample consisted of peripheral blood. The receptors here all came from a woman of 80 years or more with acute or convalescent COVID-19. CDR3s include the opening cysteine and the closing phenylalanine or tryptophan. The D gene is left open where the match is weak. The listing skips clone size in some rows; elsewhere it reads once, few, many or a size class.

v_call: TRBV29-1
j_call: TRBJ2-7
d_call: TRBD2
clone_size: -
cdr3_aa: CSVDSGSRYEQYF
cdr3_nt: TGCAGCGTAGATAGCGGGAGTCGGTACGAGCAGTACTTC

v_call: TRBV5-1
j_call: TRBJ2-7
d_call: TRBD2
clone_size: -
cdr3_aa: CASSLAGLASGNEQYF
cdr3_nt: TGCGCCAGCAGCTTGGCGGGACTAGCGAGCGGAAACGAGCAGTACTTC

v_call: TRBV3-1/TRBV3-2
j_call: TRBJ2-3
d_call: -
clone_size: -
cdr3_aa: CASSQVGYSSTDTQYF
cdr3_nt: TGTGCCAGCAGCCAAGTGGGCTACTCTAGCACAGATACGCAGTATTTT

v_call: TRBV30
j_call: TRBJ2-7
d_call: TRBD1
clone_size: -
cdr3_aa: CAWSPPDRVGYEQYF
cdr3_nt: TGTGCCTGGAGCCCACCCGACAGGGTTGGGTACGAGCAGTACTTC

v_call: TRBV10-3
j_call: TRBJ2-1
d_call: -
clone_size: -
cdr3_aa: CAMGGAGLGWDEQFF
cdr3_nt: TGTGCCATGGGCGGAGCGGGCCTTGGGTGGGATGAGCAGTTCTTC

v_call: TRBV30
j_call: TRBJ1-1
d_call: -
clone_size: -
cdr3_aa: CAWSEGQGTVEAFF
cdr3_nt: TGTGCCTGGAGTGAAGGGCAGGGGACCGTTGAAGCTTTCTTT

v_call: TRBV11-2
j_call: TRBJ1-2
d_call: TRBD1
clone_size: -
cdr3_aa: CASSLEGPGQGLYYGYTF
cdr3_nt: TGTGCCAGCAGCTTAGAAGGGCCGGGACAGGGCCTATACTATGGCTACACCTTC

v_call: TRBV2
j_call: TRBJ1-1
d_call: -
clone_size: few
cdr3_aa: CASSPDSTEAFF
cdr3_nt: TGTGCCAGCAGTCCCGACAGCACTGAAGCTTTCTTT

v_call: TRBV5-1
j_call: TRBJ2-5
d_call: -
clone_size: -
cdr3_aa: CASSLQETQYF
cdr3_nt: TGCGCCAGCAGCCTTCAAGAGACCCAGTACTTC

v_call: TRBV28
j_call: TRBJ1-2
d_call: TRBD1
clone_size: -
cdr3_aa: CASSAGTGGTGGYTF
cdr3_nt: TGTGCCAGCAGTGCCGGGACAGGGGGCACGGGAGGCTACACCTTC

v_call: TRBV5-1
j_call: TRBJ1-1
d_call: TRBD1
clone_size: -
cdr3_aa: CASRGQAMNTEAFF
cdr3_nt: TGCGCCAGCCGCGGACAGGCGATGAACACTGAAGCTTTCTTT

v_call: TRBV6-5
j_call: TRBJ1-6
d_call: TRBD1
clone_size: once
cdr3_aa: CASGGGWMNNSPLHF
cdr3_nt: TGTGCCAGCGGAGGGGGCTGGATGAATAATTCACCCCTCCACTTT

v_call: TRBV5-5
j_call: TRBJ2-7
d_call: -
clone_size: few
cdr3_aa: CASSLLDEQYF
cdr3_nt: TGTGCCAGCAGCTTGCTTGACGAGCAGTACTTC

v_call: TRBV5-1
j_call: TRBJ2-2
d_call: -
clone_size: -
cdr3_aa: CASSPEGSGELFF
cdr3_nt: TGCGCCAGCAGTCCTGAGGGCAGCGGGGAGCTGTTTTTT

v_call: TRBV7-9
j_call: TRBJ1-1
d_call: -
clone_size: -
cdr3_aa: CASSLSTDYNTEAFF
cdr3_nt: TGTGCCAGCAGCTTATCCACAGACTACAACACTGAAGCTTTCTTT

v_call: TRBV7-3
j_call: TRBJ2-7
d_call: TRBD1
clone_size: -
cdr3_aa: CASSLDRGYEQYF
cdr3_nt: TGTGCCAGCAGCTTAGACAGGGGATACGAGCAGTACTTC

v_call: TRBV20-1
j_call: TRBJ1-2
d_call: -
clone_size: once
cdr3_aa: CSASRGALYGYTF
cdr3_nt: TGCAGTGCTAGTCGGGGGGCGCTCTATGGCTACACCTTC

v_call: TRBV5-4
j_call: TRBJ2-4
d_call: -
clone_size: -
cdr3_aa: CASSIDSSTAKNIQYF
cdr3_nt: TGTGCCAGCAGCATCGACAGTTCGACGGCCAAAAACATTCAGTACTTC

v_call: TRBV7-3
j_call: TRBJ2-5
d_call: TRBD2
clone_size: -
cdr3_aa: CASSLRLAGEGETQYF
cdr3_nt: TGTGCCAGCAGCTTGCGACTAGCGGGAGAGGGTGAGACCCAGTACTTC

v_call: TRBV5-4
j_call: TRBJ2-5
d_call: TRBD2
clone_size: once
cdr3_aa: CATLPASGRAGETQYF
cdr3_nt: TGTGCCACACTTCCCGCTAGCGGGAGGGCCGGGGAGACCCAGTACTTC

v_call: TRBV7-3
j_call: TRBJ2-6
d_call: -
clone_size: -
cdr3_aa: CASSPQGHSGANVLTF
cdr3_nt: TGTGCCAGCAGCCCGCAGGGTCACTCTGGGGCCAACGTCCTGACTTTC

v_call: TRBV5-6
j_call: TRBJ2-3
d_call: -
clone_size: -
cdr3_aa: CASSLLGGVRTDTQYF
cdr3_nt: TGTGCCAGCAGTCTATTGGGCGGGGTCCGCACAGATACGCAGTATTTT

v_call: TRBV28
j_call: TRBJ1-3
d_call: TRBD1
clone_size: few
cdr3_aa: CASRQGNSGNTIYF
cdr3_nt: TGTGCCAGCAGACAGGGGAACTCTGGAAACACCATATATTTT

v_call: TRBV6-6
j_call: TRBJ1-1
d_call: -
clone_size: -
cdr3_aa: CASSYGALNTEAFF
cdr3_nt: TGTGCCAGCAGTTACGGGGCCCTGAACACTGAAGCTTTCTTT

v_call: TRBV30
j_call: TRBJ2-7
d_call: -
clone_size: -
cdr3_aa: CAWGGGDGYYEQYF
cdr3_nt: TGTGCCTGGGGAGGCGGAGACGGGTACTACGAGCAGTACTTC

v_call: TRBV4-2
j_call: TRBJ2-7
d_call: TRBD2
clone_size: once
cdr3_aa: CASSQEGGGSVAEQYF
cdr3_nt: TGTGCCAGCAGCCAAGAGGGGGGGGGATCGGTCGCAGAGCAGTACTTC

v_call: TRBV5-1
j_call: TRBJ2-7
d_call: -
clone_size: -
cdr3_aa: CASSRVETYEQYF
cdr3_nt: TGCGCCAGCAGCCGGGTGGAAACCTACGAGCAGTACTTC

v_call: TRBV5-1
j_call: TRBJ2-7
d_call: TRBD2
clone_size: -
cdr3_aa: CASSLAGTSGSPGAYEQYF
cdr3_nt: TGCGCCAGCAGCTTGGCCGGGACTAGCGGGAGCCCAGGCGCCTACGAGCAGTACTTC

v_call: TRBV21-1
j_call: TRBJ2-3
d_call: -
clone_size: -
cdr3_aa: CASSNRDSDTQYF
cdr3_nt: TGTGCCAGCAGCAACCGGGACTCAGATACGCAGTATTTT

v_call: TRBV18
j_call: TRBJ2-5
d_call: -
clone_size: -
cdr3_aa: CASSPYQEETQYF
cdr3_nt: TGTGCCAGCTCACCATATCAGGAAGAGACCCAGTACTTC

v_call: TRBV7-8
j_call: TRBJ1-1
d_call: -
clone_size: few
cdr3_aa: CASSPQGTTEAFF
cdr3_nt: TGTGCCAGCAGCCCCCAGGGTACCACTGAAGCTTTCTTT

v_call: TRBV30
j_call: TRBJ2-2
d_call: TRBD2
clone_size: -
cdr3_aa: CAWSRLAGGPGELFF
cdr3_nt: TGTGCCTGGAGTCGACTAGCGGGAGGTCCCGGGGAGCTGTTTTTT

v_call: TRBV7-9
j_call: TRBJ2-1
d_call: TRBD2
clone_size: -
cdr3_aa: CASSPGTSGNNEQFF
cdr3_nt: TGTGCCAGCAGCCCAGGGACTAGCGGGAACAATGAGCAGTTCTTC

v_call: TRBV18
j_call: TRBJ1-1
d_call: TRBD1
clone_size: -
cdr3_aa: CASSVQQGEVNTEAFF
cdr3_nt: TGTGCCAGCTCAGTTCAACAGGGGGAAGTGAACACTGAAGCTTTCTTT

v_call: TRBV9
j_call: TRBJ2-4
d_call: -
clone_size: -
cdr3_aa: CASPSGVTRNIQYF
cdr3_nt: TGTGCCAGCCCTTCAGGGGTGACGAGGAACATTCAGTACTTC

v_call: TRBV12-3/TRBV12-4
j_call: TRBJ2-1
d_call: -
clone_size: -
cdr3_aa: CASSLGPTQQFF
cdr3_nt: TGTGCCAGCAGTTTGGGCCCAACACAGCAGTTCTTC

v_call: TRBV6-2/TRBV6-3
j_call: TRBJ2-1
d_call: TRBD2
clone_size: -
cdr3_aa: CASSDGTSGRNEQFF
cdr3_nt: TGTGCCAGCAGTGACGGGACTAGCGGGAGGAACGAGCAGTTCTTC

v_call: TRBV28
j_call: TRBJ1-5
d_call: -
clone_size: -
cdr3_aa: CASMGSGGFNQPQHF
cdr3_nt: TGTGCCAGCATGGGGAGCGGGGGCTTCAATCAGCCCCAGCATTTT

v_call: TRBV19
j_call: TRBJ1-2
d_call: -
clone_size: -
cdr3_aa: CASTHLGADGYTF
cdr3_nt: TGTGCCAGTACCCACCTAGGGGCGGATGGCTACACCTTC

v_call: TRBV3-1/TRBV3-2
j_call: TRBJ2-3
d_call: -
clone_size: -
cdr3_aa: CASSLADYADTQYF
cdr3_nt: TGTGCCAGCAGCCTAGCCGACTACGCAGATACGCAGTATTTT

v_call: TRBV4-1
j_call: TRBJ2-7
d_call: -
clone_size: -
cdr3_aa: CASSPVGTAYSYEQYF
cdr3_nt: TGCGCCAGCAGCCCGGTGGGGACTGCCTACTCCTACGAGCAGTACTTC

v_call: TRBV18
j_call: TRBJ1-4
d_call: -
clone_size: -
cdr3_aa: CASSRPTASNEKLFF
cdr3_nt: TGTGCCAGCTCACGACCGACAGCTTCTAATGAAAAACTGTTTTTT

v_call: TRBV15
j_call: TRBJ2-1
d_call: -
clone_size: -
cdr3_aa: CATSTVNEQFF
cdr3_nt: TGTGCCACCAGCACCGTGAATGAGCAGTTCTTC

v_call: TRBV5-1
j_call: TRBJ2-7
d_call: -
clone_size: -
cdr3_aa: CASSSTTGQGSYEQYF
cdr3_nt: TGCGCCAGCAGCTCGACAACAGGGCAGGGGTCCTACGAGCAGTACTTC

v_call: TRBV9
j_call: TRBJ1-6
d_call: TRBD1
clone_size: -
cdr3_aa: CASSVSPDRSDSPLHF
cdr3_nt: TGTGCCAGCAGCGTCTCCCCGGACAGGAGTGATTCACCCCTCCACTTT

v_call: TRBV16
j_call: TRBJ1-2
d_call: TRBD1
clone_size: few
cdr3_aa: CASSPDRDGYTF
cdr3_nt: TGTGCCAGCAGCCCGGACAGGGATGGCTACACCTTC

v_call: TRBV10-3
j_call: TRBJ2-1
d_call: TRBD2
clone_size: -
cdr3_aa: CATGGTTNNEQFF
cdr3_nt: TGTGCCACAGGCGGGACTACTAACAATGAGCAGTTCTTC

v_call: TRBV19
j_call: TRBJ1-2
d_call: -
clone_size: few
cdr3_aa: CASSTQTRGGYGYTF
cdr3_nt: TGTGCCAGTAGTACGCAAACTCGGGGAGGCTATGGCTACACCTTC

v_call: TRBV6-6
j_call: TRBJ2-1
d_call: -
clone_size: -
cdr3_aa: CASMAGEYNEQFF
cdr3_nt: TGTGCCAGCATGGCAGGGGAATACAATGAGCAGTTCTTC

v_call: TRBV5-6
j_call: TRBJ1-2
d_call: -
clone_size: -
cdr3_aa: CASRRGSGYTF
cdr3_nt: TGTGCCAGCAGGCGGGGGAGCGGCTACACCTTC

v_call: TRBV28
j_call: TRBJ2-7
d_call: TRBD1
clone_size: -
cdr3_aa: CASSSSGTGYEQYF
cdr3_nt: TGTGCCAGCAGTTCTTCCGGGACAGGCTACGAGCAGTACTTC